The clone carrying this T cell receptor (beta chain) was counted ten times or more. RNA transcripts provided the source from which TCR beta CDR3 regions were amplified. When the TCR CDR3 underwent first-round RT-PCR, the HTBI primer set was used. TCRdb passed the multiplex PCR reads through MiXCR, listing each CDR3 protein once. The table has approximately 320,000 distinct CDR3 sequences, 16% seen once; the top ten hold roughly 33%. The data were obtained in a study of T cells in Graves' hyperthyroidism and ophthalmopathy. The trim removed 2 bases at V and 2 bases at J, leaving 3 bases unmatched. Germline loops: CDR1 SGDLS, CDR2 YYNGEE. The CDR3 covers 15 residues.

Material for sequencing was blood. This sequence joins TRBV9 and TRBJ2-3; 9 positions agree with TRBD2. The TCR sequence derives from a young man with Graves' hyperthyroidism. Here the CDR3 DNA reads TGTGCCAGCAGCGTCAGCGGGAGGAACACAGATACGCAGTATTTT. The encoded protein is CASSVSGRNTDTQYF.